These 2 T cell receptor beta chains were all obtained from the same sample, sequenced in a study of blood T cell repertoires in COVID-19. Assay: immunoSEQ multiplex PCR; the TCRdb copy retains only in-frame clones and omits some. The sample lists about 91,000 clones; about 85% were seen once. The sequenced sample consisted of peripheral blood. The receptors were gathered from a man aged 65 to 85 with acute or convalescent COVID-19.

V is TRBV28 and J is TRBJ2-5; no definite D call. The CDR3 totals 14 residues. Trimming removed 7 bases from V and 5 bases from J, with 17 bases in between. Germline V CDR1 and CDR2: MDHEN, SYDVKM. CDR3 coding DNA: TGTGCCAGCACCCCTGGCGCGGCCGGCGAGACCCAGTACTTC. Its translation is CASTPGAAGETQYF.

The genes are TRBV5-6 and TRBJ2-6; TRBD2 is a possible D gene (5 bases). The germline V and J ends were trimmed by 4 bases and 3 bases, with 8 bases remaining between them. The germline V gene has CDR1 SGHDT and CDR2 YYEEEE. CDR3 size: 14 residues. The CDR3 nucleotides are TGTGCCAGCAGCCTCGGGGTTGGGGCCAACGTCCTGACTTTC. Its protein is CASSLGVGANVLTF.